Listed below are T cell receptor beta chains from one sample, sequenced in a study of cytomegalovirus exposure and HLA in healthy donors. Produced via immunoSEQ multiplex PCR; TCRdb's table is partial and in-frame only. This table holds fewer than 150,000 clones, roughly 80% found once. The sample was PBMCs. The receptors originated from a female donor in good health and CMV-seronegative. CDR3s leave out the opening cysteine and the closing phenylalanine or tryptophan. The D gene is left open where the match is weak. Only some rows state a clone size, as once, few, many or a class for expanded clones.

D gene: TRBD1; V gene: TRBV9; clone size: NA; J gene: TRBJ2-7; CDR3 length: 13; CDR3 protein: ASSDEGQGWDEQY
D gene: NA; V gene: TRBV14; clone size: few; J gene: TRBJ2-2; CDR3 length: 12; CDR3 protein: ASSQGAGTGELF
D gene: NA; V gene: TRBV7-9; clone size: NA; J gene: TRBJ1-1; CDR3 length: 11; CDR3 protein: ASREVTNTEAF
D gene: TRBD2; V gene: TRBV5-1; clone size: once; J gene: TRBJ2-2; CDR3 length: 14; CDR3 protein: ASSVRTSGNTGELF
D gene: TRBD1; V gene: TRBV5-6; clone size: few; J gene: TRBJ2-3; CDR3 length: 14; CDR3 protein: ASSLKGQGVADTQY
D gene: TRBD1; V gene: TRBV6-6; clone size: NA; J gene: TRBJ1-2; CDR3 length: 13; CDR3 protein: ASSRRGTGNYGYT
D gene: NA; V gene: TRBV29-1; clone size: NA; J gene: TRBJ1-2; CDR3 length: 10; CDR3 protein: SVDAGGYGYT
D gene: TRBD1; V gene: TRBV7-9; clone size: NA; J gene: TRBJ2-6; CDR3 length: 16; CDR3 protein: ASSPSTGDRSGANVLT
D gene: TRBD1; V gene: TRBV28; clone size: NA; J gene: TRBJ2-7; CDR3 length: 12; CDR3 protein: ASSPGQGAYEQY
D gene: TRBD2; V gene: TRBV6-5; clone size: few; J gene: TRBJ2-5; CDR3 length: 14; CDR3 protein: ASSSTGTSGSETQY
D gene: TRBD2; V gene: TRBV2; clone size: NA; J gene: TRBJ2-5; CDR3 length: 12; CDR3 protein: ASRQLAEGKTQY
D gene: TRBD2; V gene: TRBV6-6; clone size: NA; J gene: TRBJ2-7; CDR3 length: 14; CDR3 protein: ASSYSSAGVSYEQY
D gene: TRBD1; V gene: TRBV19; clone size: once; J gene: TRBJ2-7; CDR3 length: 13; CDR3 protein: ASSIIGQGGNEQY
D gene: TRBD1; V gene: TRBV2; clone size: few; J gene: TRBJ1-5; CDR3 length: 13; CDR3 protein: ASRGTGDSNQPQH
D gene: NA; V gene: TRBV9; clone size: NA; J gene: TRBJ1-2; CDR3 length: 10; CDR3 protein: ASSVPEGGYT
D gene: NA; V gene: TRBV19; clone size: NA; J gene: TRBJ2-6; CDR3 length: 16; CDR3 protein: ASSGGGSALPGANVLT
D gene: TRBD2; V gene: TRBV27; clone size: NA; J gene: TRBJ2-3; CDR3 length: 14; CDR3 protein: ASSGRLAESTDTQY
D gene: TRBD1; V gene: TRBV9; clone size: NA; J gene: TRBJ1-2; CDR3 length: 13; CDR3 protein: ASSRISQGANGYT
D gene: TRBD1; V gene: TRBV10-2; clone size: NA; J gene: TRBJ2-5; CDR3 length: 12; CDR3 protein: ATDDRGWQETQY
D gene: TRBD1; V gene: TRBV10-1; clone size: NA; J gene: TRBJ1-1; CDR3 length: 13; CDR3 protein: ASSDFDRGETEAF
D gene: TRBD2; V gene: TRBV19; clone size: NA; J gene: TRBJ2-1; CDR3 length: 12; CDR3 protein: ASRLAGTYNEQF
D gene: NA; V gene: TRBV29-1; clone size: NA; J gene: TRBJ2-7; CDR3 length: 11; CDR3 protein: SVETGESYEQY
D gene: NA; V gene: TRBV27; clone size: NA; J gene: TRBJ1-2; CDR3 length: 9; CDR3 protein: ASSPSGGYT
D gene: NA; V gene: TRBV9; clone size: NA; J gene: TRBJ2-2; CDR3 length: 13; CDR3 protein: ASSVGGTGTGELF
D gene: NA; V gene: TRBV11-2; clone size: once; J gene: TRBJ1-2; CDR3 length: 13; CDR3 protein: ASSPLNLITIGYT
D gene: TRBD1; V gene: TRBV5-6; clone size: few; J gene: TRBJ1-2; CDR3 length: 11; CDR3 protein: ASSFGTGYGYT
D gene: NA; V gene: TRBV7-9; clone size: NA; J gene: TRBJ1-1; CDR3 length: 12; CDR3 protein: ASSLAGVNTEAF
D gene: TRBD1; V gene: TRBV5-1; clone size: NA; J gene: TRBJ1-4; CDR3 length: 11; CDR3 protein: ASSRQGGEKLF
D gene: NA; V gene: TRBV7-9; clone size: NA; J gene: TRBJ2-3; CDR3 length: 12; CDR3 protein: ASSLDLKPDTQY
D gene: TRBD1; V gene: TRBV28; clone size: NA; J gene: TRBJ2-1; CDR3 length: 11; CDR3 protein: ASRGQPHNEQF
D gene: NA; V gene: TRBV5-4; clone size: few; J gene: TRBJ1-1; CDR3 length: 9; CDR3 protein: ASSLGPRAF
D gene: TRBD2; V gene: TRBV28; clone size: NA; J gene: TRBJ2-4; CDR3 length: 19; CDR3 protein: ASSLPGRTSGSILAKNIQY
D gene: TRBD1; V gene: TRBV28; clone size: NA; J gene: TRBJ1-1; CDR3 length: 14; CDR3 protein: ASSPDRVRINTEAF
D gene: TRBD1; V gene: TRBV5-1; clone size: NA; J gene: TRBJ2-1; CDR3 length: 11; CDR3 protein: ASSFSGGNEQF
D gene: NA; V gene: TRBV28; clone size: NA; J gene: TRBJ2-7; CDR3 length: 11; CDR3 protein: ASSPPVLYEQY
D gene: NA; V gene: TRBV5-1; clone size: NA; J gene: TRBJ2-1; CDR3 length: 14; CDR3 protein: ASSLFTDSSYNEQF
D gene: NA; V gene: TRBV29-1; clone size: NA; J gene: TRBJ2-3; CDR3 length: 11; CDR3 protein: SAGLVSTDTQY
D gene: TRBD1; V gene: TRBV19; clone size: NA; J gene: TRBJ2-2; CDR3 length: 14; CDR3 protein: ASSLVRGLNTGELF
D gene: NA; V gene: TRBV25-1; clone size: NA; J gene: TRBJ2-7; CDR3 length: 11; CDR3 protein: ASSEYGSYEQY
D gene: NA; V gene: TRBV30; clone size: NA; J gene: TRBJ2-5; CDR3 length: 9; CDR3 protein: AWGGVGTQY
D gene: NA; V gene: TRBV5-1; clone size: few; J gene: TRBJ2-5; CDR3 length: 13; CDR3 protein: ASSYVPDSRETQY
D gene: TRBD1; V gene: TRBV29-1; clone size: NA; J gene: TRBJ1-2; CDR3 length: 13; CDR3 protein: NQSYSTGITYGYT
D gene: TRBD1; V gene: TRBV6-5; clone size: NA; J gene: TRBJ2-3; CDR3 length: 12; CDR3 protein: ATRGRQGTDTQY
D gene: TRBD1; V gene: TRBV6-5; clone size: once; J gene: TRBJ1-1; CDR3 length: 11; CDR3 protein: ASSYSPQGKTF
D gene: NA; V gene: TRBV29-1; clone size: NA; J gene: TRBJ2-1; CDR3 length: 10; CDR3 protein: SVEGQPREQF
D gene: TRBD2; V gene: TRBV29-1; clone size: NA; J gene: TRBJ2-7; CDR3 length: 12; CDR3 protein: SVLPGLAGDEQY
D gene: NA; V gene: TRBV29-1; clone size: NA; J gene: TRBJ2-2; CDR3 length: 10; CDR3 protein: SVYRNTGELF
D gene: TRBD1; V gene: TRBV6-1; clone size: NA; J gene: TRBJ1-5; CDR3 length: 11; CDR3 protein: ASSRQGDQPQH
D gene: NA; V gene: TRBV2; clone size: NA; J gene: TRBJ1-1; CDR3 length: 11; CDR3 protein: ASSQRGSGEAF
D gene: NA; V gene: TRBV4-2; clone size: NA; J gene: TRBJ2-2; CDR3 length: 11; CDR3 protein: ASSQELAGELF
D gene: TRBD1; V gene: TRBV5-1; clone size: NA; J gene: TRBJ2-2; CDR3 length: 15; CDR3 protein: ASSYPVGQGLTGELF
D gene: TRBD1; V gene: TRBV6-4; clone size: few; J gene: TRBJ2-2; CDR3 length: 13; CDR3 protein: ASSDSTGGAGELF
D gene: NA; V gene: TRBV2; clone size: NA; J gene: TRBJ2-7; CDR3 length: 10; CDR3 protein: ASGFGVGEQY
D gene: NA; V gene: TRBV19; clone size: NA; J gene: TRBJ2-7; CDR3 length: 12; CDR3 protein: ASGPGTKTYEQY
D gene: NA; V gene: TRBV5-6; clone size: few; J gene: TRBJ2-1; CDR3 length: 13; CDR3 protein: ASSYAGNWWNEQF
D gene: NA; V gene: TRBV5-8; clone size: NA; J gene: TRBJ1-2; CDR3 length: 10; CDR3 protein: ASAEAGNGYT
D gene: TRBD1; V gene: TRBV5-4; clone size: NA; J gene: TRBJ2-3; CDR3 length: 15; CDR3 protein: ASSSELLGRGTDTQY